This T cell receptor beta chain emerged from a study of cytomegalovirus exposure and HLA in healthy donors. Study in general: Out of roughly 170 million T cells, an earlier analysis found around 120 million unique TCR beta sequences in total.

The PCR made use of 60 Vbeta and 13 Jbeta primers. Clones were sequenced by immunoSEQ multiplex PCR, and TCRdb holds only the in-frame ones, with some missing. The sample features 120,000 to 150,000 clones, with roughly 2% in its top ten. Sequencing was done on a sample of PBMCs. The sequence derives from a woman between 18 and 29 years old in good health and CMV-seronegative.

The CDR3 spells CASRGTVNQPQHF. CDR3 nucleotides: TGTGCCAGCAGGGGGACAGTCAATCAGCCCCAGCATTTT. The chain links TRBV2 to TRBJ1-5; 7 positions agree with TRBD1. The CDR3 loop spans 13 amino acids. V was clipped by 6 bases and J by 3 bases; unmatched bases: 2. The germline CDR1 and CDR2 sequences are SNHLY and FYNNEI.